This T cell receptor beta chain was identified in a study of T cells in Graves' hyperthyroidism and ophthalmopathy. V was cut by 5 bases and J by 5 bases, with 21 bases left in between. Germline V gives CDR1 DFQATT, CDR2 SNEGSKA (reference sequence). CDR3 length: 15 residues. Patients affected by ophthalmopathy presented a Clinical Activity Score of at least 3, a NOSPECS grade of at least 4, and disease duration below 3 months. Exclusion followed for patients with uncontrolled infection, other autoimmune disease, pregnancy or lactation. TCR beta CDR3 region amplification was performed from RNA transcripts. HTBI primers were employed in a first-round RT-PCR of the TCR CDR3. TCRdb reprocessed the multiplex PCR reads with MiXCR, giving one entry per CDR3 protein. The repertoire holds a few hundred thousand distinct CDR3 sequences, around 20% seen once, with around 40% in the top ten. At least ten counts were recorded for this clonotype.

The origin of this receptor is a man younger than 35 with Graves' ophthalmopathy. The gene calls are TRBV20-1 and TRBJ2-5; D tentatively reads TRBD1 or TRBD2 (6 bases each). The sequencing sample was made of blood. The CDR3 DNA follows: TGCAGTGCTGCGAGGTATTGGGGGGCAGGCGAGACCCAGTACTTC. This gives the protein CSAARYWGAGETQYF.